Following are 4 T cell receptor beta chains from one sample sequenced in a study of blood T cell repertoires in COVID-19. Sequenced by immunoSEQ multiplex PCR; TCRdb stores in-frame clones only, minus some. The data hold over 200,000 clones, with less than 90% observed a single time. The sequencing sample was made of peripheral blood. The receptors shown here come from a woman older than 75 with active or convalescent COVID-19.

The chain joins TRBV5-1 to TRBJ2-1, with 7 bases fitting TRBD2. The V gene's germline CDR1 is SGHRS and CDR2 YFSETQ. The CDR3 covers 15 residues. Losses at the gene ends were 1 base for V and 7 bases for J; bases not matched to a gene: 8. The CDR3, as DNA: TGCGCCAGCAGCTTGAATGGCGGGAGTGGGAATGAGCAGTTCTTC. Its translation is CASSLNGGSGNEQFF.

The V gene is TRBV10-1, the J gene TRBJ1-1, with 7 bases identical to TRBD1. CDR1 and CDR2 (germline): WNHNN, SYGVQD (reference sequence). The junction had 8 bases not matched to a gene; V was cut back by 3 bases and J by 4 bases. The CDR3 length is 15 residues. The CDR3 is CASSEKQGLFTEAFF. The CDR3 nucleotides read TGCGCCAGCAGTGAAAAACAGGGGTTGTTCACTGAAGCTTTCTTT.

V gene TRBV11-3 combines with J gene TRBJ2-3; 7 bases agree with TRBD2. The CDR3 runs 14 residues. Losses at the gene ends were 5 bases for V and 7 bases for J; bases not matched to a gene: 9. In germline, CDR1 is SGHNT, CDR2 YENEEA. The CDR3 loop is CASSLTTSVHTQYF. Here the CDR3 DNA reads TGTGCCAGCAGCCTAACTACTAGCGTCCATACGCAGTATTTT.

The chain carries TRBV21-1 and TRBJ2-1; the table's D call, TRBD2, has no DNA check behind it. TRBV21-1 represents a pseudogene. This CDR3 spans 20 amino acids. This CDR3 is CASSKGKGLAFPSSYNEQFF. The CDR3, as DNA: TGTGCCAGCAGCAAAGGGAAGGGACTAGCGTTTCCGAGCTCCTACAATGAGCAGTTCTTC.